This passage covers 9 T cell receptor beta chains from one sample sequenced in a study of blood T cell repertoires in COVID-19. Repertoires were generated with immunoSEQ multiplex PCR, while TCRdb's copy carries only in-frame clones and drops some. In the table there are roughly 240,000 clones, approximately 89% of which are singletons. The sequenced material came from peripheral blood. The receptors were gathered from a woman aged 55-69 years who had recovered from COVID-19.

The chain recombines TRBV14 with TRBJ2-3; TRBD1 aligns across 9 bases. The CDR3 sequence is 16 residues long. J lost 3 bases, V lost 3 bases, and 7 bases had no gene match. The germline gives CDR1 SGHDN, CDR2 FVKESK. DNA for the CDR3: TGTGCCAGCAGCCATCGAGCGGGGACAGGGACAGATACGCAGTATTTT. Protein product: CASSHRAGTGTDTQYF.

The chain has TRBV11-1 and TRBJ2-1; 9 bases line up with TRBD1. J was trimmed by 6 bases and V by 8 bases; bases with no gene match: 11. The CDR3 loop spans 15 amino acids. The germline gives CDR1 SGHAT, CDR2 FQDESV (reference sequence). The CDR3 region has the DNA TGTGCCAGCCGTTTACCCGGGACAGGGAGCAATGAGCAGTTCTTC. Protein product: CASRLPGTGSNEQFF.

The chain joins TRBV5-8 to TRBJ2-3, with 7 nucleotides matching TRBD1. V trimming: 6 bases; J trimming: 3 bases; junction bases outside the gene matches: 19. The CDR3 is 18 residues long. CDR1 and CDR2 (germline): SGHTS, YDEGEE. CDR3 DNA sequence: TGTGCCAGCATCGAACAGGGGCTCAAATCCGTTGGGACAGATACGCAGTATTTT. As protein: CASIEQGLKSVGTDTQYF.

The chain uses TRBV2 and TRBJ1-4; D is unclear. The CDR3 is made up of 17 amino acids. Germline V gene data show CDR1 as SNHLY and CDR2 as FYNNEI. The V end was cut by 2 bases, the J end by 0 bases, with 13 bases between. The CDR3 protein is CASSELRSFSTNEKLFF. The CDR3 nucleotides are TGTGCCAGCAGTGAACTCCGTAGTTTCTCAACTAATGAAAAACTGTTTTTT.

This sequence joins TRBV2 and TRBJ2-3; 11 positions match TRBD2. The germline CDR1 and CDR2 sequences are SNHLY and FYNNEI. This CDR3 has 16 residues. V dropped 4 bases and J dropped 1; count of bases not matched to a gene: 4. CDR3 in DNA: TGTGCCAGCAGTGCCGATAGCGGGGGGGGCACAGATACGCAGTATTTT. Amino acids: CASSADSGGGTDTQYF.

This chain joins TRBV4-3 and TRBJ1-6; 8 bases fit TRBD1. There are 17 residues in the CDR3. V lost 1 base, J lost 8 bases, and 10 bases stayed unmatched. The V gene's germline CDR1 is LGHNA and CDR2 YSLEER. Here the CDR3 DNA reads TGCGCCAGCAGCCAAGTGGACAGGGTGGCGAGAGATTCACCCCTCCACTTT. Its protein product is CASSQVDRVARDSPLHF.

This sequence joins TRBV4-3 and TRBJ1-4, with 8 bases that match TRBD1. The CDR3 spans 15 residues. Germline-derived CDR1 and CDR2 are LGHNA and YSLEER. Germline trimming cut 0 bases from V and 10 bases from J; bases unmatched to any gene: 7. CDR3 protein: CASSQDGQGRGKLFF. In nucleotides, the CDR3 is TGCGCCAGCAGCCAAGATGGACAGGGCAGGGGAAAACTGTTTTTT.

As concerns this clone: One end of the junction is discordant with germline, which a read error may explain. This rearrangement joins TRBV7-7 to TRBJ2-7, with D unresolved. Germline V gene sequence: CDR1 SSHAT, CDR2 FNYEAQ (reference sequence). The CDR3 is 13 residues long. CDR3: CASSLKLNYEQYF. CDR3 nucleotide sequence: TGTGCTAGCAGCTTAAAACTAAACTACGAGCAGTACTTC.

This rearrangement joins TRBV7-8 to TRBJ2-3; TRBD1 matches at 9 bases. With 4 bases clipped from V and 2 bases from J, the junction kept 10 bases outside the gene matches. Germline loops: CDR1 SGHVS, CDR2 FQNEAQ. This CDR3 is 17 amino acids long. The CDR3 DNA reads TGTGCCAGCAGCTCGACCGGGACAGGGAAACTCACAGATACGCAGTATTTT. It is translated as CASSSTGTGKLTDTQYF.